One and the same sample provided the 32 T cell receptor beta chains below, sequenced in a study of T cells in Graves' hyperthyroidism and ophthalmopathy. Researchers amplified the TCR beta CDR3 regions from RNA transcripts. Researchers ran a first-round RT-PCR on the TCR CDR3 using the HTBI primer set. TCRdb re-called the multiplex PCR reads through MiXCR, storing one row per CDR3 protein. The table lists around 340,000 distinct CDR3 sequences, 15% to 20% of them singletons. Sequencing was performed on blood. The receptors were gathered from a woman in her forties or fifties with Graves' hyperthyroidism.

This clonotype was seen many times. CDR3 bases: TGCAGTGCCTTTCGGGCCGGGGACACTGAAGCTTTCTTT. Translation gives CSAFRAGDTEAFF. The gene calls are TRBV20-1 and TRBJ1-1; D is unclear. Germline V gene sequence: CDR1 DFQATT, CDR2 SNEGSKA (reference sequence). Trimming removed 6 bases from V and 3 bases from J, with 14 bases in between. This CDR3 is 13 amino acids long.

Ten or more counts support this clonotype. The genes are TRBV12-3 or TRBV12-4 and TRBJ1-5; tentative D call: TRBD1 (6 bases). The CDR3 contains 17 residues. V gave up 4 bases and J gave up 7 bases, with 23 bases separating them. CDR3 region: CASSSGQVGTGAQPQHF. The CDR3 nucleotides are TGTGCCAGCAGTTCGGGACAAGTCGGTACCGGAGCCCAGCCCCAGCATTTT.

The chain uses TRBV7-8 and TRBJ2-2; 8 bases match TRBD2. The CDR3 has 15 residues. The germline CDR1 and CDR2 sequences are SGHVS and FQNEAQ. Trimming at V came to 5 bases and at J to 6 bases, leaving 8 bases not matched to a gene. CDR3 sequence (DNA): TGTGCCAGCAGCCTCTCACGAGCGGGAGCCGGGGAGCTGTTTTTT. Protein: CASSLSRAGAGELFF.

The table lists this clonotype with many counts. This chain links TRBV12-3 or TRBV12-4 with TRBJ2-5; 12 bases align to TRBD2. CDR3 length: 15 amino acids. Losses at the gene ends were 6 bases for V and 5 bases for J; bases not matched to a gene: 7. CDR3 nucleotides: TGTGCCAGCAGACCTGGGACTAGCGGGCGGGAGACCCAGTACTTC. Its translation: CASRPGTSGRETQYF.

This clonotype was observed many times. The chain couples TRBV6-4 to TRBJ2-1; the match to TRBD2 covers 7 bases. V was pared by 0 bases and J by 5 bases, with 4 bases of the junction left unmatched. CDR3 size: 15 residues. Germline V CDR1 and CDR2: MRHNA, SNTAGT. CDR3 sequence reads: CASSDSGGGHNEQFF. CDR3 nucleotide sequence: TGTGCCAGCAGTGACTCGGGGGGGGGACACAATGAGCAGTTCTTC.

The chain employs TRBV7-8 and TRBJ2-2; 8 bases align to TRBD1. The CDR3 loop spans 16 amino acids. J lost 0 bases, V lost 5 bases, and 5 bases had no gene match. CDR1 is SGHVS, CDR2 FQNEAQ, per germline. In nucleotides, the CDR3 is TGTGCCAGCAGCCCAGGGGGCGGAGCGAACACCGGGGAGCTGTTTTTT. Translation: CASSPGGGANTGELFF. Together with reference TRBV7-8 and TRBJ2-2, the CDR3 gives the full variable domain: GAGVSQSPRYKVAKRGQDVALRCDPISGHVSLFWYQQALGQGPEFLTYFQNEAQLDKSGLPSDRFFAERPEGSVSTLKIQRTQQEDSAVYLCASSPGGGANTGELFFGEGSRLTVL.

The gene calls are TRBV5-5 and TRBJ2-1; 7 bases are shared with TRBD2. In germline, CDR1 is SGHKS, CDR2 YYEKEE (reference sequence). V dropped 2 bases and J dropped 7; count of bases not matched to a gene: 21. CDR3 length equals 19 residues. The CDR3 nucleotides read TGTGCCAGCAGCTTTACGAGTTTGGGGACGGGAGGTGCGGTGAATGAGCAGTTCTTC. Protein sequence: CASSFTSLGTGGAVNEQFF.

Written as DNA, the CDR3 is TGTGCCAGCAGTTTAAACAGGGGGCGGGACGAGCAGTACGTC. It encodes CASSLNRGRDEQYV. The rearrangement joins TRBV28 to TRBJ2-7; 9 nucleotides match TRBD1. This CDR3 has 14 amino acids. V was pared by 2 bases and J by 5 bases, with 4 bases of the junction left unmatched. CDR1 and CDR2 from the germline V gene are MDHEN and SYDVKM.

This clonotype appeared a few times. This chain joins TRBV9 and TRBJ2-5; 7 positions agree with TRBD2. Unmatched junction bases numbered 7, after V lost 0 bases and J lost 5 bases. The CDR3 contains 15 residues. Germline V gives CDR1 SGDLS, CDR2 YYNGEE. CDR3 amino acids: CASSVGVGGMETQYF. CDR3 nucleotide sequence: TGTGCCAGCAGCGTAGGTGTCGGGGGGATGGAGACCCAGTACTTC.

As for this clonotype: With a much larger clone just one base away, this may be a read error. The genes are TRBV18 and TRBJ2-1; D gene unclear. CDR1 is KGHSH, CDR2 LQKENI, per germline. The CDR3 is 12 residues long. V lost 10 bases to trimming and J lost 4 bases, with 11 bases between them. In DNA form, the CDR3 reads TGTGCCACCCAGGACCGGTACAATGAGCAGTTCTTC. This translates into CATQDRYNEQFF.

This clonotype was counted at least ten times. CDR3 sequence reads: CASRSQATGGYNSPLHF. In DNA form, the CDR3 reads TGTGCCAGCAGGTCCCAGGCGACAGGGGGCTATAATTCACCCCTCCACTTT. The rearrangement uses TRBV27 and TRBJ1-6; 9 nucleotides agree with TRBD1. The CDR3 contains 17 residues. V lost 6 bases and J lost 3; bases outside the gene matches: 9. Germline V gene sequence: CDR1 MNHEY, CDR2 SMNVEV (reference sequence).

The chain recombines TRBV6-5 with TRBJ1-3; D gene unclear. Germline-derived CDR1 and CDR2 are MNHEY and SVGAGI. Trimming took off 10 bases at V and 3 bases at J, with 19 bases between the two ends. The CDR3 loop spans 15 amino acids. CDR3 protein: CATQPLGPLGNTIYF. In nucleotides, the CDR3 is TGTGCCACCCAGCCGTTAGGGCCTCTTGGAAACACCATATATTTT.

This clonotype was recorded many times. This chain connects TRBV5-1 to TRBJ2-1; D gene uncertain. CDR1 and CDR2 from the germline V gene are SGHRS and YFSETQ. CDR3 length equals 15 residues. V was trimmed by 4 bases and J by 3 bases, leaving 14 bases between them. CDR3 protein: CASSPGNPIYNEQFF. The CDR3, as DNA: TGCGCCAGCAGCCCGGGTAACCCAATCTACAATGAGCAGTTCTTC.

V gene TRBV3-1 combines with J gene TRBJ1-4, with D possibly being TRBD1 (6 bases). Germline CDR1 LGHDT, CDR2 YNNKEL (reference sequence). The V end lost 3 bases, the J end lost 7 bases, and 18 bases lay between the germline ends. The CDR3 runs 16 residues. DNA of the CDR3: TGTGCCAGCAGCCAGGCTCCGGGACACGGCGGTGAAAAACTGTTTTTT. The encoded protein is CASSQAPGHGGEKLFF. Full variable domain (missing parts from reference TRBV3-1 and TRBJ1-4): DTAVSQTPKYLVTQMGNDKSIKCEQNLGHDTMYWYKQDSKKFLKIMFSYNNKELIINETVPNRFSPKSPDKAHLNLHINSLELGDSAVYFCASSQAPGHGGEKLFFGSGTQLSVL.

The table lists this clonotype with many counts. At one boundary the junction diverges from the germline segment, which might be a read error. CDR3 protein: CASSPEAGSDQPQHF. In DNA form, the CDR3 reads TGTGCCAGCTCACCAGAGGCAGGTAGCGATCAGCCCCAGCATTTT. The rearrangement uses TRBV18 and TRBJ1-5; no definite D call. The CDR3 extends over 15 amino acids. Germline CDR1 reads KGHSH; CDR2 reads LQKENI.

In this sample, this clonotype turned up a few times. The V and J genes are TRBV20-1 and TRBJ1-4, with D tentatively TRBD1 (5 bases). Trimming left V 4 bases short and J 4 bases short, with 10 bases between. Germline V gene data show CDR1 as DFQATT and CDR2 as SNEGSKA (reference sequence). This CDR3 is 13 amino acids long. CDR3 nucleotides: TGCAGTGCTATGGGACGGCTTAATGAAAAACTGTTTTTT. This sequence encodes CSAMGRLNEKLFF.

The chain employs TRBV10-2 and TRBJ2-7; no definite D call. Trimming shortened V by 2 bases and J by 3 bases, and 8 bases separated the two germline ends. Germline-derived CDR1 and CDR2 are WSHSY and SAAADI. This CDR3 is built from 13 residues. Written as DNA, the CDR3 is TGCGCCAGCAGTGAGGGCACTTACTACGAGCAGTACGTC. This encodes CASSEGTYYEQYV.

This clonotype appeared a few times. The chain has TRBV2 and TRBJ2-1; D is possibly TRBD2 (6 bases). Germline V gene lookup returns CDR1 SNHLY and CDR2 FYNNEI. This CDR3 has 13 residues. Trimming removed 8 bases at V and 3 bases at J, with 11 bases between. The CDR3 reads CASLRGIYNEQFF. CDR3 sequence (DNA): TGTGCCAGCCTACGCGGGATCTACAATGAGCAGTTCTTC.

At least ten counts were recorded for this clonotype. This chain joins TRBV20-1 and TRBJ2-3; D call uncertain. This CDR3 has 13 amino acids. V dropped 4 bases and J dropped 3 bases, with 11 bases sitting between them. Germline CDR1 and CDR2: DFQATT and SNEGSKA (reference sequence). CDR3 coding DNA: TGCAGTGCTATCGTTAGTCCAACAGATACGCAGTATTTT. Translated: CSAIVSPTDTQYF.

The J gene is TRBJ2-3, the V gene TRBV7-9; 9 nucleotides align to TRBD1. V lost 10 bases, J lost 4 bases, and 18 bases stayed unmatched. Germline V CDR1 and CDR2: SEHNR, FQNEAQ (reference sequence). The CDR3 runs 17 residues. The CDR3 DNA is TGTGCCACTTCCCGTCCCACAGGGGGCGCCTCCCCAGATACGCAGTATTTT. This gives the protein CATSRPTGGASPDTQYF.

This clonotype was seen only a few times. This rearrangement joins TRBV28 to TRBJ1-2; the D is unclear. The germline V gene has CDR1 MDHEN and CDR2 SYDVKM. This CDR3 spans 16 amino acids. V was clipped by 7 bases and J by 3 bases, with 21 bases between them. The CDR3 bases are TGTGCCAGCATGAGGGCCTCCCCAAATCCCTACTATGGCTACACCTTC. It encodes CASMRASPNPYYGYTF.

On this clonotype: In this CDR3 the conserved last residue, phenylalanine or tryptophan, is missing, so a read error is likely. The chain joins TRBV27 to TRBJ2-1; a possible D gene is TRBD1 (6 bases). The CDR3 loop spans 15 amino acids. V was cut by 2 bases and J by 2 bases, with 10 bases left in between. The germline CDR1 and CDR2 sequences are MNHEY and SMNVEV (reference sequence). The CDR3 sequence is CASSLAGVPYNEQFL. CDR3 nucleotides: TGTGCCAGCAGTTTAGCAGGGGTCCCCTACAATGAGCAGTTCCTC.

This clonotype was seen more than once but under ten times. The genes are TRBV5-5 and TRBJ2-3, with D perhaps TRBD1 (6 bases). V was clipped by 1 base and J by 0 bases, with 12 bases between them. Germline CDR1 reads SGHKS; CDR2 reads YYEKEE (reference sequence). The length of the CDR3 is 16 residues. The CDR3 sequence is CASSLTWTVSTDTQYF. The CDR3 DNA is TGTGCCAGCAGCTTGACCTGGACAGTGAGCACAGATACGCAGTATTTT.

This sequence joins TRBV20-1 and TRBJ2-7; D is undetermined. Trimming removed 3 bases from V and 4 bases from J, with 10 bases in between. From germline, CDR1 is DFQATT and CDR2 SNEGSKA (reference sequence). The CDR3 is made up of 12 amino acids. CDR3 amino acids: CSASRGSYEQYV. CDR3 in DNA: TGCAGTGCTAGTCGCGGATCTTACGAGCAGTACGTC.

The chain couples TRBV5-4 to TRBJ2-1; unclear D gene. Trimming removed 7 bases at V and 4 bases at J, with 15 bases between. The CDR3 has 14 amino acids. Germline CDR1 SGHNT, CDR2 YYREEE (reference sequence). CDR3 in amino acids: CASSPGELYNEQFF. CDR3 bases: TGTGCCAGCTCCCCTGGGGAATTATACAATGAGCAGTTCTTC.

The gene calls are TRBV19 and TRBJ1-5; 9 bases are a match to TRBD1. CDR3 length equals 16 residues. Looked up from germline, CDR1 is LNHDA and CDR2 is SQIVND (reference sequence). Trimming cost V 2 bases and J 7 bases; bases outside gene matches: 9. The CDR3 DNA reads TGTGCCAGTAGTATATTAGGACAGGGGAGTTACCAGCCCCAGCATTTT. It translates to CASSILGQGSYQPQHF.

The chain links TRBV7-9 to TRBJ1-4; TRBD1 might be the D (6 bases). The V and J ends lost 6 bases and 8 bases respectively, with 22 bases between them. Germline-derived CDR1 and CDR2 are SEHNR and FQNEAQ (reference sequence). The CDR3 spans 16 residues. Here the CDR3 DNA reads TGTGCCAGCAGTGGCCGGCAGGGGCCGGTCGGCGAAAAACTGTTTTTT. Protein: CASSGRQGPVGEKLFF.

This clonotype has at least ten counts. The rearrangement links TRBV28 to TRBJ2-7; a weak D match, TRBD2 (6 bases). This CDR3 is built from 15 residues. V was pared by 2 bases and J by 1 base, with 12 bases between. CDR1 is MDHEN and CDR2 is SYDVKM in the germline V gene. The CDR3 nucleotides are TGTGCCAGCAGTTTAGCCGGAGGGTTGTCCTACGAGCAGTACTTC. Translated, it gives CASSLAGGLSYEQYF.

The V gene is TRBV29-1, the J gene TRBJ2-1, with D unclear. Trimming pared 4 bases from V and 6 bases from J, leaving 19 bases between. Germline loops: CDR1 SQVTM, CDR2 ANQGSEA. The CDR3 loop spans 15 amino acids. Here the CDR3 DNA reads TGCAGCGTTGGCCCCCGTGTGGGGATAGGCAATGAGCAGTTCTTC. It translates to CSVGPRVGIGNEQFF.

This clonotype was counted many times. V is TRBV6-4 and J is TRBJ2-7; tentative D call: TRBD1 (5 bases). This CDR3 has 15 amino acids. Trimming removed 2 bases from V and 2 bases from J, with 13 bases in between. Germline V gene sequence: CDR1 MRHNA, CDR2 SNTAGT. The CDR3 spells CASSDPRVGAYEQYF. The CDR3 nucleotides are TGTGCCAGCAGTGACCCAAGGGTAGGGGCCTACGAGCAGTACTTC.

In this sample, this clonotype turned up a few times. V usage is TRBV27 and J usage is TRBJ2-3, with no clear D. CDR1 is MNHEY, CDR2 SMNVEV, per germline (reference sequence). This CDR3 contains 13 residues. Trimming cost V 10 bases and J 2 bases, with 13 bases left between them. CDR3 amino acids: CATRSADTDTQYF. The DNA of the CDR3 is TGTGCCACCCGCTCGGCAGACACAGATACGCAGTATTTT.

The chain combines TRBV10-3 with TRBJ2-5; possibly TRBD2 for D (6 bases). Trimming removed 8 bases from V and 4 bases from J, with 14 bases in between. The germline CDR1 and CDR2 sequences are ENHRY and SYGVKD. The CDR3 covers 13 residues. The CDR3 region is CAIGGTGPETQYF. The CDR3 DNA follows: TGTGCCATCGGCGGGACTGGTCCAGAGACCCAGTACTTC.